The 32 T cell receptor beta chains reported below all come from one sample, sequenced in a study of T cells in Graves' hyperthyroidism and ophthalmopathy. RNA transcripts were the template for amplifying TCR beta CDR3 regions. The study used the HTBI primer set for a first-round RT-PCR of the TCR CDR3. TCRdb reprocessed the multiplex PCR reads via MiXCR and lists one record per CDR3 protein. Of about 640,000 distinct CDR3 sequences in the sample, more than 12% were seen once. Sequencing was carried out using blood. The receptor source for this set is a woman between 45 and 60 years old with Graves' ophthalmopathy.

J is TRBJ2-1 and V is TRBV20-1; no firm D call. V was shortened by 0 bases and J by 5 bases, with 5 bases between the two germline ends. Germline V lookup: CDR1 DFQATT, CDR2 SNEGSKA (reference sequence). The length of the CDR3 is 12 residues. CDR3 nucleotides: TGCAGTGCTAGAGAGGGGAACAATGAGCAGTTCTTC. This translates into CSAREGNNEQFF.

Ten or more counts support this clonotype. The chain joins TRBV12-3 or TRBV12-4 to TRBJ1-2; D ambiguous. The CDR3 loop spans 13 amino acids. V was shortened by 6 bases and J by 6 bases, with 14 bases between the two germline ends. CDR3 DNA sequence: TGTGCCAGCAGCCCCGTCCCGGACCATGGCTACACCTTC. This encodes CASSPVPDHGYTF.

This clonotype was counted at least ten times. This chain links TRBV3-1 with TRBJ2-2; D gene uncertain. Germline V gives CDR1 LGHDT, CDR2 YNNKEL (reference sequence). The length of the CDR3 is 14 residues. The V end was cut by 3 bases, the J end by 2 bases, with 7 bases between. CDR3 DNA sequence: TGTGCCAGCAGCCATAGCCTAAACACCGGGGAGCTGTTTTTT. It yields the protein CASSHSLNTGELFF.

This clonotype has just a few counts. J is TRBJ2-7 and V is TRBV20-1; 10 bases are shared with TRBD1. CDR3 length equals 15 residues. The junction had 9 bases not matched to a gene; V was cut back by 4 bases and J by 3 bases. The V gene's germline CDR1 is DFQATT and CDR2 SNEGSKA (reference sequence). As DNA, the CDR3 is TGCAGTGCTACACAGCGGGGGACAGGGGTCTACGAGCAGTACTTC. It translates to CSATQRGTGVYEQYF.

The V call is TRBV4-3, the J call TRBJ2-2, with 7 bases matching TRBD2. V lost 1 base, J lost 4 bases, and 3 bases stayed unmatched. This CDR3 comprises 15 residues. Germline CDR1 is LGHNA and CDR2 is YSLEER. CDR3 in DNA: TGCGCCAGCAGCCAAGGGACTAGTCGCACCGGGGAGCTGTTTTTT. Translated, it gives CASSQGTSRTGELFF.

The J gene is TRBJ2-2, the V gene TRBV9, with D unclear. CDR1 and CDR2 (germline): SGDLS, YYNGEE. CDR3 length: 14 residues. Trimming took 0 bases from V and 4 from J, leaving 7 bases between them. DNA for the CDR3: TGTGCCAGCAGCGTAGGGGGTTTCACCGGGGAGCTGTTTTTT. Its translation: CASSVGGFTGELFF. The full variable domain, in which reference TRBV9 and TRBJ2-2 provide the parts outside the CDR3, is DSGVTQTPKHLITATGQRVTLRCSPRSGDLSVYWYQQSLDQGLQFLIQYYNGEERAKGNILERFSAQQFPDLHSELNLSSLELGDSALYFCASSVGGFTGELFFGEGSRLTVL.

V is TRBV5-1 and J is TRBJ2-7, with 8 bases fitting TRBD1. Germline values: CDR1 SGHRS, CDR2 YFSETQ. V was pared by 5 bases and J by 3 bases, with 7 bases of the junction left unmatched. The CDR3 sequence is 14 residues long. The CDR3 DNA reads TGCGCCAGCAGGGCCGCGGGACAGGTCTACGAGCAGTACTTC. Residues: CASRAAGQVYEQYF.

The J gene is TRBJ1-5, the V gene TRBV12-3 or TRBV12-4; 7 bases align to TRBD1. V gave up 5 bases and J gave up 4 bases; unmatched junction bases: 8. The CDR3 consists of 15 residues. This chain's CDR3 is CASSPGSRGNQPQHF. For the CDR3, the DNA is TGTGCCAGCAGTCCCGGCAGCAGGGGGAATCAGCCCCAGCATTTT.

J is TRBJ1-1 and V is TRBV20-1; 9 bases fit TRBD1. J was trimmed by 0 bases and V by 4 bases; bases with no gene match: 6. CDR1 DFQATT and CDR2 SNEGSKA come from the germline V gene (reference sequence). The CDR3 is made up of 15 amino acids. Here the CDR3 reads CSAKGTGNMNTEAFF. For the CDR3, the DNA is TGCAGTGCTAAGGGGACAGGGAACATGAACACTGAAGCTTTCTTT.

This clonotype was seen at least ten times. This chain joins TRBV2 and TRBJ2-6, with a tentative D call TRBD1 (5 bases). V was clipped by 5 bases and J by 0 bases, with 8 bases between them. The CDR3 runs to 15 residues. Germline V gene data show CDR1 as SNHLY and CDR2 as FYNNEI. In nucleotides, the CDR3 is TGTGCCAGCAGTAAGGACAACTCTGGGGCCAACGTCCTGACTTTC. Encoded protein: CASSKDNSGANVLTF. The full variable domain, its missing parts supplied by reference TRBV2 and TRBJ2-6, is EPEVTQTPSHQVTQMGQEVILRCVPISNHLYFYWYRQILGQKVEFLVSFYNNEISEKSEIFDDQFSVERPDGSNFTLKIRSTKLEDSAMYFCASSKDNSGANVLTFGAGSRLTVL.

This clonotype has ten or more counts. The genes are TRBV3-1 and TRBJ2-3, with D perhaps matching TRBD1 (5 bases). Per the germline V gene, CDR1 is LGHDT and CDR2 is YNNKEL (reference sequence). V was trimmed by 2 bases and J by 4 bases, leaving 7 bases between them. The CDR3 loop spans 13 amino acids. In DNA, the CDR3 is TGTGCCAGCAGCCAACAGGGTCCAGATACGCAGTATTTT. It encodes CASSQQGPDTQYF.

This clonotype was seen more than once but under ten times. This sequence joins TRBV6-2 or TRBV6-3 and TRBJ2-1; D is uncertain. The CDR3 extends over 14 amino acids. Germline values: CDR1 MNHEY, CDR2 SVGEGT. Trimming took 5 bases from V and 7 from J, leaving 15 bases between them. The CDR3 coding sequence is TGTGCCAGCAGTCATCCGGTGGGGTGGAATGAGCAGTTCTTC. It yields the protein CASSHPVGWNEQFF.

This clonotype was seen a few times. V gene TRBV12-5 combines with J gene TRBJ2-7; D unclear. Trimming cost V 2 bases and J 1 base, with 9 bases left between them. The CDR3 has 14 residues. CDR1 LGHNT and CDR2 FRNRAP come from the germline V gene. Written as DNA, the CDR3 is TGTGCTAGTGGTTTGTTTGGTTTATCCTACGAGCAGTACTTC. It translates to CASGLFGLSYEQYF. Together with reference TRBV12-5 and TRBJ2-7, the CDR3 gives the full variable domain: DARVTQTPRHKVTEMGQEVTMRCQPILGHNTVFWYRQTMMQGLELLAYFRNRAPLDDSGMPKDRFSAEMPDATLATLKIQPSEPRDSAVYFCASGLFGLSYEQYFGPGTRLTVT.

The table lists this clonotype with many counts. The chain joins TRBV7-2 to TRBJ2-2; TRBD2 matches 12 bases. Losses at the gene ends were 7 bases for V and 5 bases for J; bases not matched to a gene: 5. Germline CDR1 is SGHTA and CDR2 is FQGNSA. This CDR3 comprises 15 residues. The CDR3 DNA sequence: TGTGCCAGCAAACTAGCGGGAGGCGAGACCGGGGAGCTGTTTTTT. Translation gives CASKLAGGETGELFF.

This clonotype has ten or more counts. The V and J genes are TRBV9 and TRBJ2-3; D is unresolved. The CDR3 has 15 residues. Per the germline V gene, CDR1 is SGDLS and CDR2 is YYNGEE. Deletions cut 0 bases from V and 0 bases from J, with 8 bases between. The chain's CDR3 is CASSVAGDSTDTQYF. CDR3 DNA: TGTGCCAGCAGCGTAGCCGGAGATAGCACAGATACGCAGTATTTT.

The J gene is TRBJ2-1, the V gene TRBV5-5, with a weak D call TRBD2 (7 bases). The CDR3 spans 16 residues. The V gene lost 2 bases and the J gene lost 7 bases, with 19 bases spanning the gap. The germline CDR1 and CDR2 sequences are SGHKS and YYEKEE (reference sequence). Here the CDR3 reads CASSFMGGRLGNEQFF. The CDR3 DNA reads TGTGCCAGCAGCTTTATGGGGGGGCGGCTGGGGAATGAGCAGTTCTTC.

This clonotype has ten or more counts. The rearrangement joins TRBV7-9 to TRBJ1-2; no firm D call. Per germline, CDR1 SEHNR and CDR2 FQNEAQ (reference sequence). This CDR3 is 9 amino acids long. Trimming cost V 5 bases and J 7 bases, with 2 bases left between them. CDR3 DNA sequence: TGTGCCAGCAGCGCTGGCTACACCTTC. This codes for CASSAGYTF.

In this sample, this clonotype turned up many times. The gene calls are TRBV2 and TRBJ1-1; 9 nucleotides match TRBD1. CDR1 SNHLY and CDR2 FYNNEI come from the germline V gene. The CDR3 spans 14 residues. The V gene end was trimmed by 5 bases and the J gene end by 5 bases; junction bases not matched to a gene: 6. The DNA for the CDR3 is TGTGCCAGCAGTCAAGACAGGGGGGTAACTGAAGCTTTCTTT. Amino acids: CASSQDRGVTEAFF.

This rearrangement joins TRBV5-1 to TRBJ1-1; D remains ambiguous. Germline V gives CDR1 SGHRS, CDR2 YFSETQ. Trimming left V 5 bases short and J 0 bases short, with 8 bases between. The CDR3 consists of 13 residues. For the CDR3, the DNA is TGCGCCAGCAGACCAGAAATGAACACTGAAGCTTTCTTT. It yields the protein CASRPEMNTEAFF.

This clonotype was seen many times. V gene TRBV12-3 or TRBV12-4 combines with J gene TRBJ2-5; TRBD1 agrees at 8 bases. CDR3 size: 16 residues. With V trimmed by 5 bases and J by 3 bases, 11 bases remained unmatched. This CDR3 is CASSPNPGQGKETQYF. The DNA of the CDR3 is TGTGCCAGCAGTCCAAACCCCGGACAGGGTAAAGAGACCCAGTACTTC.

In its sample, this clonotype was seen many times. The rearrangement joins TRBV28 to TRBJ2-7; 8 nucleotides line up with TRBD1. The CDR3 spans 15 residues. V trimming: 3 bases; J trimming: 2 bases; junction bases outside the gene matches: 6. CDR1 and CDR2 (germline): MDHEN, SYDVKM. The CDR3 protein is CASSFGQGAPYEQYF. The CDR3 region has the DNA TGTGCCAGCAGTTTCGGACAGGGTGCCCCCTACGAGCAGTACTTC. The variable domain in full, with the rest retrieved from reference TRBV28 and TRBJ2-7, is DVKVTQSSRYLVKRTGEKVFLECVQDMDHENMFWYRQDPGLGLRLIYFSYDVKMKEKGDIPEGYSVSREKKERFSLILESASTNQTSMYLCASSFGQGAPYEQYFGPGTRLTVT.

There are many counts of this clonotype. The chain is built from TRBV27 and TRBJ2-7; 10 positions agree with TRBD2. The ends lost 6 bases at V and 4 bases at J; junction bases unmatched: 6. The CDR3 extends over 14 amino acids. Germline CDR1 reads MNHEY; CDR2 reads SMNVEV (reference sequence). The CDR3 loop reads CASSGLADSYEQYF. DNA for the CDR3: TGTGCCAGCAGCGGACTAGCGGATTCGTACGAGCAGTACTTC.

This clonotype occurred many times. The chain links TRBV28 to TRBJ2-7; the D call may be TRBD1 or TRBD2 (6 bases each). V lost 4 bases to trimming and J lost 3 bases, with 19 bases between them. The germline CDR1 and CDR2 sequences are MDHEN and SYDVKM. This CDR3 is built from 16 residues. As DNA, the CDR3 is TGTGCCAGCAGTTCTTACGTAGGGGGAGGCCTCTACGAGCAGTACTTC. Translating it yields CASSSYVGGGLYEQYF. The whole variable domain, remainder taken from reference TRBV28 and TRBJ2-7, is DVKVTQSSRYLVKRTGEKVFLECVQDMDHENMFWYRQDPGLGLRLIYFSYDVKMKEKGDIPEGYSVSREKKERFSLILESASTNQTSMYLCASSSYVGGGLYEQYFGPGTRLTVT.

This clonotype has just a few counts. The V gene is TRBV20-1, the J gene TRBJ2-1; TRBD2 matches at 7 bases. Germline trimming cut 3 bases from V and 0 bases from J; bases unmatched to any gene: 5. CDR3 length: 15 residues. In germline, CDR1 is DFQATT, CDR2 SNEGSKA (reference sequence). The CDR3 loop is CSASSGPSSYNEQFF. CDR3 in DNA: TGCAGTGCTAGTAGCGGGCCCAGCTCCTACAATGAGCAGTTCTTC.

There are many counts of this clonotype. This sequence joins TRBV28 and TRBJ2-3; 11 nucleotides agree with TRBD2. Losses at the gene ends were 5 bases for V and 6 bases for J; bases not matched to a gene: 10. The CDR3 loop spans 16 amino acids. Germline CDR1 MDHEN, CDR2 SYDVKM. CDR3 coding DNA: TGTGCCAGCAGTACGTTAGCGGGAGGGCCCTCGGATACGCAGTATTTT. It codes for CASSTLAGGPSDTQYF.

DNA of the CDR3: TGTGCCAGCTTTCAACCAGGGAGGGGGTACGAGCAGTACTTC. Residues: CASFQPGRGYEQYF. The chain carries TRBV6-1 and TRBJ2-7; TRBD2 might be the D (7 bases). The CDR3 covers 14 residues. From germline, CDR1 is MNHNS and CDR2 SASEGT. V lost 8 bases and J lost 4, with 18 bases in between.

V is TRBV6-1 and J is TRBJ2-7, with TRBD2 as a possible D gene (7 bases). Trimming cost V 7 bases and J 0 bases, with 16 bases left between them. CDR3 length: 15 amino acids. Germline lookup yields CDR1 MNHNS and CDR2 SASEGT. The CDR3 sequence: CASTTGRGISYEQYF. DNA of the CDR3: TGTGCCAGCACCACAGGGAGGGGGATCTCCTACGAGCAGTACTTC.

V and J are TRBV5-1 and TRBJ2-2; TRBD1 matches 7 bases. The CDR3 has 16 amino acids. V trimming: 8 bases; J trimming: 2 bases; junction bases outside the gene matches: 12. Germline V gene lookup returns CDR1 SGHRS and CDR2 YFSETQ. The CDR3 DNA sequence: TGCGCCAGTCACCCCTCCGGGACAGTCAACACCGGGGAGCTGTTTTTT. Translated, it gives CASHPSGTVNTGELFF.

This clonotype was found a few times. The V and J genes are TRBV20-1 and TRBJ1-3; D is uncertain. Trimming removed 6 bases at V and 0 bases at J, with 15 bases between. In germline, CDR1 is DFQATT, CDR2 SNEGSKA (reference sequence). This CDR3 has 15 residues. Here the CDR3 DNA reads TGCAGTGCAAAGACCCCTAGGAGCTCTGGAAACACCATATATTTT. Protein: CSAKTPRSSGNTIYF.

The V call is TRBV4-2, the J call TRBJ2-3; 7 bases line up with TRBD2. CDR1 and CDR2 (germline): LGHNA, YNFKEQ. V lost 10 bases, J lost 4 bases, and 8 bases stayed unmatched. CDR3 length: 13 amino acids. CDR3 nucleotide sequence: TGTGCCACCTACCACGCGGGGGCAGATACGCAGTATTTT. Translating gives CATYHAGADTQYF.

Here the CDR3 reads CASSVVGASNEQFF. The CDR3 bases are TGTGCCAGCAGCGTAGTTGGGGCTAGCAATGAGCAGTTCTTC. The V and J genes are TRBV9 and TRBJ2-1; D may be TRBD1 (5 bases). There are 14 residues in the CDR3. V gave up 0 bases and J gave up 6 bases, with 10 bases separating them. The germline CDR1 and CDR2 sequences are SGDLS and YYNGEE.

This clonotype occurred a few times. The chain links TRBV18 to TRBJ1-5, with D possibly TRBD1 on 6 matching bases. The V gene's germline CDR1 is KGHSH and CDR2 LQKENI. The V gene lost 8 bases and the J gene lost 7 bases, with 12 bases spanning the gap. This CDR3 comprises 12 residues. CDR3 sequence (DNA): TGTGCCAGCGGGGGGGCTTTGCAGCCCCAGCATTTT. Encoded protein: CASGGALQPQHF.